These T cell receptor beta chains were read from a single sample in a study of metastatic and nonmetastatic thyroid tumors. Using MiXCR, TCRdb reanalyzed the PCR reads. The sample shows over 50,000 clones, 25% to 35% of them seen only once. The sample comprised blood. The receptors stem from a female donor with papillary thyroid cancer or a benign thyroid nodule (not recorded which). Some clones in this sample may be carry-over from other donors' samples. The CDR3 runs from the conserved cysteine through the conserved F or W. Fields, in order: D gene, clone size, V gene, J gene, CDR3 DNA, CDR3 protein. D genes are given only for firm matches. Only some rows state a clone size, as once, few, many or a class for expanded clones.

>.|few|TRBV6-6|TRBJ1-1
TGTGCCAGCAGTTACGACAGTAATCTGAACACTGAAGCTTTCTTT
CASSYDSNLNTEAFF
>.|.|TRBV6-5|TRBJ2-7
TGTGCCAGCAGTTACGGGGAACCGGGACTTGCCTACGAGCAGTACTTC
CASSYGEPGLAYEQYF
>TRBD2|few|TRBV28|TRBJ2-5
TGTGCCAGCTCCTCCGGCAGGGAGGGAGAGACCCAGTACTTC
CASSSGREGETQYF
>TRBD1|.|TRBV5-1|TRBJ2-1
TGCGCCCGCAGCTTGGGAACAGGGGGCTCCTACAATGAGCAGTTCTTC
CARSLGTGGSYNEQFF
>.|few|TRBV7-2|TRBJ2-7
TGTGCCAACAGCTTAGCTTCCTGGGTGTACGAGCAGTACTTC
CANSLASWVYEQYF
>.|few|TRBV24-1|TRBJ2-7
TGTGCCACCAGTCAGGGGAGCTACGAGCAGTACTTC
CATSQGSYEQYF
>TRBD1|many|TRBV4-2|TRBJ2-2
TGTGCCAGCAGCCGAGGGACAGGGGAGACCGGGGAGCTGTTTTTT
CASSRGTGETGELFF
>TRBD1|.|TRBV6-5|TRBJ1-2
TGTGCCAGCAGCCTGCAACGGGCTTGGGGACAGGGGGCTTCTGGCTACACCTTC
CASSLQRAWGQGASGYTF
>.|many|TRBV6-1|TRBJ1-2
TGTGCCAGCGGGCTGGACAGTGGGGCTGGCTACACCTTC
CASGLDSGAGYTF
>TRBD2|.|TRBV7-9|TRBJ2-5
TGTGCCAGCAGCTTAGTAGGTTTGGCGGGAGGAGAGACCCAGTACTTC
CASSLVGLAGGETQYF
>.|.|TRBV5-1|TRBJ2-7
TGCGCCAGCAGTGTTGGATACGAGCAGTACTTC
CASSVGYEQYF
>TRBD2|few|TRBV27|TRBJ2-1
TGTGCCAGCAGTTCTTTGTCGGGGACTAGCGGGATAAAGGATGAGCAGTTCTTC
CASSSLSGTSGIKDEQFF
>TRBD1|few|TRBV4-3|TRBJ1-2
TGCGCCAGCAGCCAAGAATTACAGGGGGCGTATGGCTACACCTTC
CASSQELQGAYGYTF
>TRBD1|many|TRBV27|TRBJ1-4
TGTGCCAGCAGTTTTTCCATTCCCGGGACAGGGCAAAAACTGTTTTTT
CASSFSIPGTGQKLFF
>.|many|TRBV4-3|TRBJ2-1
TGCGCCAGCAGCCAAGATACTCAGAACAATGAGCAGTTCTTC
CASSQDTQNNEQFF
>.|few|TRBV30|TRBJ1-2
TGTGCCTGGAGTGGTTTAACAGGAATCGGCTACACCTTC
CAWSGLTGIGYTF
>TRBD1|few|TRBV19|TRBJ1-2
TGTGCCACCGAACTTGTTAGGGGGCTCGGCTATGGCTACACCTTC
CATELVRGLGYGYTF
>TRBD1|many|TRBV5-6|TRBJ2-3
TGTGCCAGCAGCTCCCCGGACAGGGGGCTGGTAGATACGCAGTATTTT
CASSSPDRGLVDTQYF
>TRBD1|few|TRBV6-2/TRBV6-3|TRBJ1-2
TGTGCCAGCAGCGCGCTTCAGACAGGGAGGTATGGCTACACCTTC
CASSALQTGRYGYTF
>TRBD2|.|TRBV5-1|TRBJ2-3
TGCGCCAGCAGCTTGGTGCGCGGGAGTACAGATACGCAGTATTTT
CASSLVRGSTDTQYF
>.|.|TRBV11-1|TRBJ1-1
TGTGCCAGCAGCTCCCTCCGATACAGCAACCCTGGGACTGAAGCTTTCTTT
CASSSLRYSNPGTEAFF
>.|few|TRBV28|TRBJ2-1
TGTGCCAGCCCCTCTCCGAACAATGAGCAGTTCTTC
CASPSPNNEQFF
>.|.|TRBV5-1|TRBJ1-1
TGCGCCAGCAGCTTGTTAGGAGTTGCTGAAGCTTTCTTT
CASSLLGVAEAFF
>.|few|TRBV6-1|TRBJ2-7
TGTGCCAGCACTTTCGGTGGGGATATCTACGAGCAGTACTTC
CASTFGGDIYEQYF
>TRBD1|.|TRBV5-6|TRBJ2-7
TGTGCCAGCAGCCCCAGGGGGCTCTACGAGCAGTACTTC
CASSPRGLYEQYF
>.|medium-sized|TRBV6-6|TRBJ1-1
TGTGCCAGCAGTTACGGGGGACCCGGGATGAACACTGAAGCTTTCTTT
CASSYGGPGMNTEAFF
>TRBD2|.|TRBV20-1|TRBJ2-1
TGCAGTGCTAGAGGAGCGGGGGGGCCCTACAATGAGCAGTTCTTC
CSARGAGGPYNEQFF
>.|.|TRBV6-1|TRBJ1-2
TGTGCCAGCAGTGGGGGTCCCTATGGCTACACCTTC
CASSGGPYGYTF
>.|.|TRBV12-3/TRBV12-4|TRBJ1-1
TGTGCCAGCAGTCCCCAGGGGTGGGGAGCTTTCTTT
CASSPQGWGAFF
>.|few|TRBV6-1|TRBJ1-6
TGTGCCACCGCTTCGGGGCAAAATAATTCACCCCTCCACTTT
CATASGQNNSPLHF
>.|medium-sized|TRBV6-5|TRBJ1-1
TGTGCCAGCAGTTACTCGATCCTGGGGCAGACGAACACTGAAGCTTTCTTT
CASSYSILGQTNTEAFF
>.|.|TRBV28|TRBJ2-7
TGTGCCAGCAGGTTGGGGGGGGCGGACCTAACCTACGAGCAGTACTTC
CASRLGGADLTYEQYF
>.|many|TRBV25-1|TRBJ1-3
TGTGCCAGCAGTCCACGGGGGCGAAACACCATATATTTT
CASSPRGRNTIYF
>TRBD2|.|TRBV28|TRBJ2-1
TGTGCCAGCAGTTTAGCGGGAGTTTTAGATAATGAGCAGTTCTTC
CASSLAGVLDNEQFF
>.|.|TRBV28|TRBJ1-2
TGTGCCAGCAGCAAATCCTTGGACGTTGGATATAGCTACACCTTC
CASSKSLDVGYSYTF
>.|.|TRBV7-9|TRBJ2-2
TGTGCCAGCAGCTCCCGGAGCGATGGGACCGGGGAGCTGTTTTTT
CASSSRSDGTGELFF
>TRBD1|many|TRBV18|TRBJ1-2
TGTGCCAGCTCACAGACTTGGACAGGGAACGACGGCTACACCTTC
CASSQTWTGNDGYTF